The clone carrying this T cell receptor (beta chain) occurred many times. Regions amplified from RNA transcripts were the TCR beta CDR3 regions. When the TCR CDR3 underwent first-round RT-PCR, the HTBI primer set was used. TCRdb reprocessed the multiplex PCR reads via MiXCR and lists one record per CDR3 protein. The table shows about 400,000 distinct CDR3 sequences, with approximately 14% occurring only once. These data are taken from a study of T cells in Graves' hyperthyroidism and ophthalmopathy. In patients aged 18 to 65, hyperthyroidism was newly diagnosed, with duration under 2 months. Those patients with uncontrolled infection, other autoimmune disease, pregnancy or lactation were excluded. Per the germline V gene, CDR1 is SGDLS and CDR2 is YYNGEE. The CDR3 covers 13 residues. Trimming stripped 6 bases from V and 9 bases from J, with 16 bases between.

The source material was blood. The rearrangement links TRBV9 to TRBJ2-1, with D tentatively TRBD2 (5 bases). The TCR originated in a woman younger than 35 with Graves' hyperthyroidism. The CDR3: CASTQNWAGEQFF. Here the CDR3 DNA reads TGTGCCAGCACCCAAAATTGGGCGGGTGAGCAGTTCTTC.